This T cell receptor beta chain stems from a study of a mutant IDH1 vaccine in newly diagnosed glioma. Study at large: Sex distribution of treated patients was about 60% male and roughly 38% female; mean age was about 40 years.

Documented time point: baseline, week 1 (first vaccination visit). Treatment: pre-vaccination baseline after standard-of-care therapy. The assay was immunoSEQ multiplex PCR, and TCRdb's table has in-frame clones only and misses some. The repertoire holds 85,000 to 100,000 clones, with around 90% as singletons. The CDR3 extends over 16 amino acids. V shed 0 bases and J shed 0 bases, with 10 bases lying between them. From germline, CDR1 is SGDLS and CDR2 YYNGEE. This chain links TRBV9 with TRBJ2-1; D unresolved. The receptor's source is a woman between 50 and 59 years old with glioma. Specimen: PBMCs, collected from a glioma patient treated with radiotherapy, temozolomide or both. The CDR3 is CASSVEPPSSYNEQFF. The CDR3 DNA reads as TGTGCCAGCAGCGTAGAACCCCCGAGCTCCTACAATGAGCAGTTCTTC.